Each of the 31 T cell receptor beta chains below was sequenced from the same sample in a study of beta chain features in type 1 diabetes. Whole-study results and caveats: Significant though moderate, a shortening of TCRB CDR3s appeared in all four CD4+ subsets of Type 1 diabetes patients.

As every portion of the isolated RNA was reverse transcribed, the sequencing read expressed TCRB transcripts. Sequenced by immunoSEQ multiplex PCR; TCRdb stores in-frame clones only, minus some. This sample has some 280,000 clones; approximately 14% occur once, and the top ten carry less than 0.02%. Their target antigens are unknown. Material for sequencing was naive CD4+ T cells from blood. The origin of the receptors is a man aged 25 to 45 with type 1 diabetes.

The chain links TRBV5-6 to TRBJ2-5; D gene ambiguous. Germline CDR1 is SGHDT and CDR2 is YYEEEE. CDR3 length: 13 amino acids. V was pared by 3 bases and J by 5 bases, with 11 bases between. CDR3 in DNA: TGTGCCAGCAGCTCAGGATTCGGCGAGACCCAGTACTTC. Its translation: CASSSGFGETQYF. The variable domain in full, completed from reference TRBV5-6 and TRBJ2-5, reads DAGVTQSPTHLIKTRGQQVTLRCSPKSGHDTVSWYQQALGQGPQFIFQYYEEEERQRGNFPDRFSGHQFPNYSSELNVNALLLGDSALYLCASSSGFGETQYFGPGTRLLVL.

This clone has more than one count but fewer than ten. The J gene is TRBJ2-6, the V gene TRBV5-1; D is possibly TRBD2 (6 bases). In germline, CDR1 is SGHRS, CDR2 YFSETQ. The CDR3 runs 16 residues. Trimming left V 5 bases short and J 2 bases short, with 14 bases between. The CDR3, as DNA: TGCGCCAGCAGAGGCGGGGACTTTGCTGGGGCCAACGTCCTGACTTTC. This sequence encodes CASRGGDFAGANVLTF.

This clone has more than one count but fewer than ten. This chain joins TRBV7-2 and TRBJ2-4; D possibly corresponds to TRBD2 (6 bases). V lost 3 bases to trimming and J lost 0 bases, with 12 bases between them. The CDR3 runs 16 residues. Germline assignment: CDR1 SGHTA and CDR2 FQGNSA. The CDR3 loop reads CASSFDQRVAKNIQYF. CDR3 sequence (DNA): TGTGCCAGCAGCTTCGACCAGCGGGTAGCCAAAAACATTCAGTACTTC.

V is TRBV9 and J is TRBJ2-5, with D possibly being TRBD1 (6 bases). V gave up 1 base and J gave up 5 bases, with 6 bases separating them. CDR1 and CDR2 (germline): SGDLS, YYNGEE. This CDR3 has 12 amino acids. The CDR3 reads CASSVQGETQYF. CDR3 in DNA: TGTGCCAGCAGCGTACAGGGGGAGACCCAGTACTTC.

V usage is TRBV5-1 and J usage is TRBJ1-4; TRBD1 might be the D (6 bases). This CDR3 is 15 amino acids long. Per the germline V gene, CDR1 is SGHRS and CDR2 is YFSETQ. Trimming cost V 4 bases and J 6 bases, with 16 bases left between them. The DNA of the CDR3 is TGCGCCAGCAGCCTGACAGGTGCGGGCGATGAAAAACTGTTTTTT. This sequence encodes CASSLTGAGDEKLFF.

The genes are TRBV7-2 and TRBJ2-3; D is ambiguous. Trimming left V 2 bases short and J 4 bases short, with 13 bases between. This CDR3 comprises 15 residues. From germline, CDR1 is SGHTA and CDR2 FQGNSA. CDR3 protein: CASSLNRPSADTQYF. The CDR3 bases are TGTGCCAGCAGCTTAAATAGGCCTAGTGCAGATACGCAGTATTTT. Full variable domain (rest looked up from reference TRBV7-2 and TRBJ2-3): GAGVSQSPSNKVTEKGKDVELRCDPISGHTALYWYRQSLGQGLEFLIYFQGNSAPDKSGLPSDRFSAERTGGSVSTLTIQRTQQEDSAVYLCASSLNRPSADTQYFGPGTRLTVL.

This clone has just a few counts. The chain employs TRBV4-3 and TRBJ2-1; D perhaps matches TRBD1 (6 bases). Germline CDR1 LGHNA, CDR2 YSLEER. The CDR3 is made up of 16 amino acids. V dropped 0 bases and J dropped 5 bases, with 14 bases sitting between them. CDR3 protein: CASSQEPPGTNNEQFF. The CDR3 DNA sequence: TGCGCCAGCAGCCAAGAACCGCCCGGGACAAACAATGAGCAGTTCTTC.

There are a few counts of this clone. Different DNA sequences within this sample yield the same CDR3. CDR3 DNA: TGTGCCAGCAGCCTACAGGAGAACACTGAAGCTTTCTTT. Its protein is CASSLQENTEAFF. The chain has TRBV7-3 and TRBJ1-1, with a tentative D call TRBD1 (5 bases). In germline, CDR1 is SGHTA, CDR2 FQGTGA. The CDR3 spans 13 residues. Trimming removed 5 bases at V and 1 base at J, with 8 bases between.

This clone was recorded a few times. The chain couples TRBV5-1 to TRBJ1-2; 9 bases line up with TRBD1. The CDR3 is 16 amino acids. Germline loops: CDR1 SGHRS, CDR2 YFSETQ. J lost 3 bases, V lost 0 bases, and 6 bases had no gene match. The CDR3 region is CASSLEGGQGYYGYTF. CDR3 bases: TGCGCCAGCAGCTTGGAGGGGGGACAGGGTTACTATGGCTACACCTTC.

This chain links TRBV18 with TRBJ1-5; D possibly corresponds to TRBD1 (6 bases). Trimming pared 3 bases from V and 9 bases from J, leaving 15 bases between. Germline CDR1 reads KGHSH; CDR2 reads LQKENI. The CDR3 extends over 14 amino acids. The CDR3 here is CASSPAAGEGPQHF. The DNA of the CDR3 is TGTGCCAGCTCACCGGCGGCAGGGGAGGGGCCCCAGCATTTT.

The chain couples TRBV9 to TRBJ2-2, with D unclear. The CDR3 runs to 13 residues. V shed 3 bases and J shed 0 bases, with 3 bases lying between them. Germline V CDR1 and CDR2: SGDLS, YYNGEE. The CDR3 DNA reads TGTGCCAGCAGCGCTACGAACACCGGGGAGCTGTTTTTT. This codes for CASSATNTGELFF.

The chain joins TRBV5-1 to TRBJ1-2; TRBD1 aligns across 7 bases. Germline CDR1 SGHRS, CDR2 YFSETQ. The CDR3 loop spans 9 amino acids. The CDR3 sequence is CVRGGSYTF. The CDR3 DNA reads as TGCGTCAGGGGGGGAAGCTACACCTTC.

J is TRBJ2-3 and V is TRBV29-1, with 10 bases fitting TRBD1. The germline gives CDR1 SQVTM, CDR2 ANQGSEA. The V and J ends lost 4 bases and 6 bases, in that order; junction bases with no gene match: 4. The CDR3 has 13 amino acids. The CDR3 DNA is TGCAGCGTTGGGGTGACAGGGGGCGATACGCAGTATTTT. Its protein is CSVGVTGGDTQYF.

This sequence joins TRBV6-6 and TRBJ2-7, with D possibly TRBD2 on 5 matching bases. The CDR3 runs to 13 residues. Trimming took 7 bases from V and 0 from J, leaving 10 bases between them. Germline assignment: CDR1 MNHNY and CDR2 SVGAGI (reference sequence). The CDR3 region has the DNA TGTGCCAGCAACCGCGGAGGCTCCTACGAGCAGTACTTC. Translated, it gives CASNRGGSYEQYF.

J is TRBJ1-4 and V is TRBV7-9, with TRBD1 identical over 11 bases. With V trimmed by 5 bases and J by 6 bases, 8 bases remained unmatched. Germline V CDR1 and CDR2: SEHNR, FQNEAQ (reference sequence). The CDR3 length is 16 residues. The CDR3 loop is CASSPRTGGLDEKLFF. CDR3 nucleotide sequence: TGTGCCAGCAGCCCTCGGACAGGGGGCCTTGATGAAAAACTGTTTTTT.

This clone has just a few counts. The CDR3 DNA is TGTGCCAGCAGCGTAGGGGGGCTAGGCAATGAGCAGTTCTTC. This encodes CASSVGGLGNEQFF. This chain joins TRBV9 and TRBJ2-1; possible D gene TRBD1, 6 bases. CDR3 length: 14 residues. CDR1 is SGDLS and CDR2 is YYNGEE in the germline V gene. V was trimmed by 0 bases and J by 6 bases, leaving 10 bases between them.

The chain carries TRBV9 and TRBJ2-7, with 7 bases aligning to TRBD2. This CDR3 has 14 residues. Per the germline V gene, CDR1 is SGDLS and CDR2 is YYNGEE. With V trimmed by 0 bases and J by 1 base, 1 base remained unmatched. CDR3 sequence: CASSVEAGSYEQYF. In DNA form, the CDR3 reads TGTGCCAGCAGCGTAGAAGCGGGATCCTACGAGCAGTACTTC.

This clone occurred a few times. CDR3 residues: CASSLSSGPRNEQFF. In DNA, the CDR3 is TGTGCCAGCAGCCTAAGTAGCGGCCCGAGGAATGAGCAGTTCTTC. The V and J genes are TRBV6-6 and TRBJ2-1; maybe TRBD2 (6 bases). Germline CDR1 MNHNY, CDR2 SVGAGI (reference sequence). This CDR3 has 15 amino acids. With 6 bases removed from V and 7 bases from J, the gap between germline ends came to 19 bases.

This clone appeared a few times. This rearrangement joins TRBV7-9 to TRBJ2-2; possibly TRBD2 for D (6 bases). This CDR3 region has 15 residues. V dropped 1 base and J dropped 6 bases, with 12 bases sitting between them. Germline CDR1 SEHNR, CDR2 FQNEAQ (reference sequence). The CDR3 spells CASSLVAGSPGELFF. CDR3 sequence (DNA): TGTGCCAGCAGCTTAGTGGCGGGGTCCCCCGGGGAGCTGTTTTTT.

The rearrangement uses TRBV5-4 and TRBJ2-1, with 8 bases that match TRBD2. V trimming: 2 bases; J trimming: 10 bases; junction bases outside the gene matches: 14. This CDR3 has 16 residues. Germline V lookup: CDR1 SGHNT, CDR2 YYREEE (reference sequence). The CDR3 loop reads CASSFGGSGTLGEQFF. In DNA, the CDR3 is TGTGCCAGCAGCTTTGGGGGTAGCGGGACTCTAGGGGAGCAGTTCTTC.

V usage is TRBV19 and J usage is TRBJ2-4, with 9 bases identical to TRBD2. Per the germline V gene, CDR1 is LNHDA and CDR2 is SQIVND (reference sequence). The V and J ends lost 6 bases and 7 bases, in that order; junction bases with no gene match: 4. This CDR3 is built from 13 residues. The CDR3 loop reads CASRESGRNIQYF. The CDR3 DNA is TGTGCCAGTAGGGAAAGCGGGAGGAACATTCAGTACTTC.

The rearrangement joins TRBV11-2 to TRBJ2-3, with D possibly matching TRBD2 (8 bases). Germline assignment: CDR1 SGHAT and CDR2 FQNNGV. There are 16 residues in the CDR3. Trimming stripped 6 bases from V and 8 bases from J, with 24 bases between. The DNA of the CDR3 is TGTGCCAGCAGACCCCTACAGGGGACTAGGGGCGCTACGCAGTATTTT. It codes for CASRPLQGTRGATQYF.

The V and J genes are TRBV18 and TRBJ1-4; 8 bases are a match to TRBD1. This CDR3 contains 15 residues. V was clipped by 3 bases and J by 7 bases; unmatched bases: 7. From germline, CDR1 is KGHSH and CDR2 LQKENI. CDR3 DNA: TGTGCCAGCTCACCGCTCGGACAGGGAGGTGAAAAACTGTTTTTT. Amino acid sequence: CASSPLGQGGEKLFF.

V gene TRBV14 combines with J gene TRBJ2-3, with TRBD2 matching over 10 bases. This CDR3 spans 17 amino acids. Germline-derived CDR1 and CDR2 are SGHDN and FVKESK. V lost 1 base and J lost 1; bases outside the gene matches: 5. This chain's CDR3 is CASSQATGTSGTDTQYF. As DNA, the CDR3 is TGTGCCAGCAGCCAAGCTACCGGGACTAGCGGCACAGATACGCAGTATTTT.

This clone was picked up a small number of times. Here the CDR3 reads CASSYRTSGSYEQYF. DNA of the CDR3: TGTGCCAGCAGCTACCGGACTAGCGGGAGCTACGAGCAGTACTTC. The V call is TRBV7-8, the J call TRBJ2-7; 13 nucleotides match TRBD2. Germline V gene lookup returns CDR1 SGHVS and CDR2 FQNEAQ. J was trimmed by 3 bases and V by 4 bases; bases with no gene match: 3. CDR3 length: 15 amino acids.

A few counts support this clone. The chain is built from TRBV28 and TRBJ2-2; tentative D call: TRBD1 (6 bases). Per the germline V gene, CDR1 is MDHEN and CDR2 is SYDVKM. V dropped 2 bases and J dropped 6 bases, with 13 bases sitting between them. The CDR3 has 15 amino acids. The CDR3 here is CASSLILGGPGELFF. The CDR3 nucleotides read TGTGCCAGCAGTTTAATTTTAGGGGGTCCCGGGGAGCTGTTTTTT.

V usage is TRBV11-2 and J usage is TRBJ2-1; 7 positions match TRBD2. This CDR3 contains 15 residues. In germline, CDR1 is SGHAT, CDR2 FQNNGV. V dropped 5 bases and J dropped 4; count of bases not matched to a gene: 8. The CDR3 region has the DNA TGTGCCAGCAGCCGATTACTAGCGACTTACAATGAGCAGTTCTTC. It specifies CASSRLLATYNEQFF.

CDR3 amino acids: CASTPMGGPMTDSPQSMEAFF. CDR3 in DNA: TGTGCCAGCACGCCGATGGGGGGGCCGATGACGGACAGCCCGCAGTCGATGGAAGCTTTCTTT. The chain recombines TRBV9 with TRBJ1-1, with D perhaps matching TRBD1 (6 bases). V shed 6 bases and J shed 8 bases, with 41 bases lying between them. CDR1 is SGDLS and CDR2 is YYNGEE in the germline V gene. The CDR3 has 21 amino acids.

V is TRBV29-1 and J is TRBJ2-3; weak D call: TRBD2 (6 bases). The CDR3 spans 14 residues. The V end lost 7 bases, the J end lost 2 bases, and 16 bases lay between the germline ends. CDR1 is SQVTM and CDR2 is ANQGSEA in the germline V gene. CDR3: CSAPPGANTDTQYF. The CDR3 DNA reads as TGCAGCGCCCCGCCGGGAGCGAACACAGATACGCAGTATTTT.

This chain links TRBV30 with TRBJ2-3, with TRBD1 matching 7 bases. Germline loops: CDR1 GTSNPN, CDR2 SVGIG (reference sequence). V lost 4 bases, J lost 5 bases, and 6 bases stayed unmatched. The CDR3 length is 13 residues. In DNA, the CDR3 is TGTGCCTGGACTGAGGGGGCTGAAGATACGCAGTATTTT. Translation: CAWTEGAEDTQYF.

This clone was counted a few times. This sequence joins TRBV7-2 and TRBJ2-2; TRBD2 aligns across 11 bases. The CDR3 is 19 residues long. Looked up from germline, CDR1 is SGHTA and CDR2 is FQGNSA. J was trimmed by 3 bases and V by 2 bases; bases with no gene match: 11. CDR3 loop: CASSLTPERGLADTGELFF. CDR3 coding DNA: TGTGCCAGCAGCTTAACCCCAGAAAGGGGACTAGCGGACACCGGGGAGCTGTTTTTT. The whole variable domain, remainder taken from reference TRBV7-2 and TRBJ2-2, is GAGVSQSPSNKVTEKGKDVELRCDPISGHTALYWYRQSLGQGLEFLIYFQGNSAPDKSGLPSDRFSAERTGGSVSTLTIQRTQQEDSAVYLCASSLTPERGLADTGELFFGEGSRLTVL.